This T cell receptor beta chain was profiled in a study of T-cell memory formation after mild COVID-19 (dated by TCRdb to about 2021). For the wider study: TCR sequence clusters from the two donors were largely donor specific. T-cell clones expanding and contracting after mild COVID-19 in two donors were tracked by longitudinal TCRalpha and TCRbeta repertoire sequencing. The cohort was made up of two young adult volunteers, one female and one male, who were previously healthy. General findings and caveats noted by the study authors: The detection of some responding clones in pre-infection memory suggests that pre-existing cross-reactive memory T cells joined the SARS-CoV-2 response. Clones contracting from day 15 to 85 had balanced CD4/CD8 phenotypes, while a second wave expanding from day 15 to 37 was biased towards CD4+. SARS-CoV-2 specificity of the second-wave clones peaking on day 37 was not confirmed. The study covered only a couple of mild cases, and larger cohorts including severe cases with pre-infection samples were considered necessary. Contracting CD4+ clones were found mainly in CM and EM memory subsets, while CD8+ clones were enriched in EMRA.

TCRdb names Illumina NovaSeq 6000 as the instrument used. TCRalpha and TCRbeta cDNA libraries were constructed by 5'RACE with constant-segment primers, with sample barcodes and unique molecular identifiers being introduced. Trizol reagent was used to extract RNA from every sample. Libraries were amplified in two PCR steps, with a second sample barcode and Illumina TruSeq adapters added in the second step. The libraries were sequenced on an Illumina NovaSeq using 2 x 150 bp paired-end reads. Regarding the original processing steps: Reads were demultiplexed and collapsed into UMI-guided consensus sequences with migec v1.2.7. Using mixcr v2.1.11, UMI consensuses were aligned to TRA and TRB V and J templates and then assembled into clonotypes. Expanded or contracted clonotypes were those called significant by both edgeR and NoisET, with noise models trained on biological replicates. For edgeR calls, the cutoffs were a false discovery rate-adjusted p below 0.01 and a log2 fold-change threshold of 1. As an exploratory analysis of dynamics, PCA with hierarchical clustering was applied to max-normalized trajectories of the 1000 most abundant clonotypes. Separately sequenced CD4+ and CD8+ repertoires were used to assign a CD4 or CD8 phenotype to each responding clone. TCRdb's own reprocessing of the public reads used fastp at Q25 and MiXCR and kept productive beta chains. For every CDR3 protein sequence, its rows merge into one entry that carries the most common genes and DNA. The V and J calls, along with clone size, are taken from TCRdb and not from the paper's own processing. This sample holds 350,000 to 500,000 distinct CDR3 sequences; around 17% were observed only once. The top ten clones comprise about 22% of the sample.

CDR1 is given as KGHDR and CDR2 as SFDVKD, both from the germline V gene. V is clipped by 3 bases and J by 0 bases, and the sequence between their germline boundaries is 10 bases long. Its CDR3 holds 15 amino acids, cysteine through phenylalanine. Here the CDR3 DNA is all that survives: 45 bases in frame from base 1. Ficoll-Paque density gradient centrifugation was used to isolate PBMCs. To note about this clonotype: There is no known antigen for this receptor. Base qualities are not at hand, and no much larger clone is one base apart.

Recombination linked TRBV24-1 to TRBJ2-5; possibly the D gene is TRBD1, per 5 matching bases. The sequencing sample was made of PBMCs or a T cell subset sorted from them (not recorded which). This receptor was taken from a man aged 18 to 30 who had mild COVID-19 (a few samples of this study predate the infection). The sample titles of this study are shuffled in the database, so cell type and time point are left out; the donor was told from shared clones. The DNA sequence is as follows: TGTGCCACCAGTGATCCTAAGACAGACCAAGAGACCCAGTACTTC. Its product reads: CATSDPKTDQETQYF.